This T cell receptor (beta chain) was sequenced during a study of PD-1 blockade in classical Hodgkin lymphoma. Background on the study: Patients were treated with nivolumab at 3 mg/kg, and this was given intravenously every 2 weeks.

No patient escaped relapse after autologous stem cell transplantation, and brentuximab vedotin exposure varied. Study conclusions and caveats: While CD8+ TCR diversity did not rise significantly by C4D1, CD4+ TCR diversity did. Newly diagnosed patients reportedly had lower baseline TCR diversity than healthy donors.

Profiled with immunoSEQ multiplex PCR; TCRdb holds only in-frame clones, not every one. The repertoire has 43,000 or so clones, about 90% of them found once; the top ten carry about 8.9%. As for this clone: The target antigen is unknown.

This clonotype was obtained from a human donor with classical Hodgkin lymphoma. The sequencing used peripheral blood mononuclear cells (PBMCs), collected at baseline.

Here the CDR3 reads CASSLPQGANEQFF. For the CDR3, the DNA is TGTGCCAGCAGCTTACCACAGGGGGCTAATGAGCAGTTCTTC. V gene TRBV9 combines with J gene TRBJ2-1, with TRBD1 matching over 9 bases. The junction had 6 bases not matched to a gene; V was cut back by 4 bases and J by 7 bases. This CDR3 comprises 14 residues. From germline, CDR1 is SGDLS and CDR2 YYNGEE.